This TCR beta chain emerged from a study of T cell responses to AZD1222 COVID-19 vaccine. Germline assignment: CDR1 SGHKS and CDR2 YYEKEE (reference sequence). The V gene end was trimmed by 4 bases and the J gene end by 5 bases; junction bases not matched to a gene: 17. This CDR3 region has 17 residues. This clone has only a few counts. Its cognate antigen is unknown. Notes on the study in general: Just 5 to 7 AZD1222 recipients tested seropositive at baseline. Vaccine-related CD4 TCRs covered spike, predominating at 160-218 and 743-854. Clonal diversity was possibly underestimated, and the donors were mostly white British, with more females.

The protocol was immunoSEQ multiplex PCR, while the TCRdb copy is restricted to in-frame clones and leaves out a portion. The sample has 200,000 or so clones; almost 95% are singletons. The TCR was taken from an adult in good health. The input for sequencing was peripheral blood, taken on day 0 of AZD1222 vaccination. The rearrangement joins TRBV5-5 to TRBJ2-7; 8 nucleotides match TRBD1. The CDR3 DNA sequence: TGTGCCAGCAGCGTCATTGAGGGCGGACAGGGAAGGGACGAGCAGTACTTC. Residues: CASSVIEGGQGRDEQYF.